A selection of T cell receptor beta chains follows, all from one sample in a study of blood T cells in healthy people across ages. Each CDR3 protein is one row after TCRdb ran MiXCR on the 5' RACE reads. The table lists about 1.4 million distinct CDR3 sequences, approximately 59% of them singletons. Sequencing was carried out using blood. All receptors derive from a man in his late teens or twenties in good health. Both conserved end residues are part of each CDR3. Each record gives: CDR3 length, V gene, clone size, D gene, J gene, CDR3 DNA, CDR3 protein. D genes are given only for firm matches. Size is omitted from some rows. Given values are once, few, many or a class for expanded clones.

13	TRBV12-3/TRBV12-4	NA	TRBD1	TRBJ2-1	TGTGCCAGCAAAAGGGACAGGAACAATGAGCAGTTCTTC	CASKRDRNNEQFF
13	TRBV4-1	few	NA	TRBJ2-7	TGCGCCAGCAGCCAACCACTTACGGGGGAGCAGTACTTC	CASSQPLTGEQYF
13	TRBV4-2	NA	TRBD1	TRBJ1-2	TGTGCCAGCAGCCACGGACAGGTCTATGGCTACACCTTC	CASSHGQVYGYTF
14	TRBV13	NA	NA	TRBJ2-7	TGTGCCAGCAGCTCCCCGGACACCCACTACGAGCAGTACTTC	CASSSPDTHYEQYF
16	TRBV5-1	NA	TRBD1	TRBJ2-6	TGCGCCAGCAGCATTAACGGACAGGGTGGGGCCAACGTCCTGACTTTC	CASSINGQGGANVLTF
16	TRBV7-2	few	NA	TRBJ2-3	TGTGCCAGCAGCCGCCACGCGGGAGCAGGGGCGGATACGCAGTATTTT	CASSRHAGAGADTQYF
10	TRBV12-3/TRBV12-4	few	NA	TRBJ2-3	TGTGCCAGCAGCGTAAATACGCAGTATTTT	CASSVNTQYF
11	TRBV11-2	few	NA	TRBJ2-5	TGTGCCAGCAGGCATCAAGAGACCCAGTACTTC	CASRHQETQYF
16	TRBV20-1	NA	NA	TRBJ2-1	TGCAGTGCAATAATCCTTCGGCGGGTATCCTACAATGAGCAGTTCTTC	CSAIILRRVSYNEQFF
15	TRBV20-1	NA	NA	TRBJ2-3	TGCAGTGCTAGTTCTCGAAGGGGATTCACAGATACGCAGTATTTT	CSASSRRGFTDTQYF
13	TRBV7-6	NA	NA	TRBJ2-1	TGTGCCAGCAGCTTAGAGTCGGCTAATGAGCAGTTCTTC	CASSLESANEQFF
15	TRBV2	once	NA	TRBJ2-6	TGTGCCGTCCCGGGCCAAATCTCTGGGGCCAACGTCCTGACTTTC	CAVPGQISGANVLTF
15	TRBV19	NA	NA	TRBJ2-5	TGTGCCAGTAGTCGGGACTCCCTTAACCAAGAGACCCAGTACTTC	CASSRDSLNQETQYF
12	TRBV29-1	NA	NA	TRBJ2-7	TGCAGCGTTGAAGAAGCAGCCGACGAGCAGTACTTC	CSVEEAADEQYF
12	TRBV12-3/TRBV12-4	few	NA	TRBJ1-2	TGTGCCAGCAGGGACGGGACATGGGGCTACACCTTC	CASRDGTWGYTF
11	TRBV6-5	NA	NA	TRBJ2-1	TGTGCCAGCAGTACAGACAGTGAGCAGTTCTTC	CASSTDSEQFF
12	TRBV12-3/TRBV12-4	NA	NA	TRBJ1-2	TGTGCCAGCAACACAGGCGATCCCAGCTACACCTTC	CASNTGDPSYTF
14	TRBV29-1	NA	NA	TRBJ1-2	TGCAGCGTTTCTTCCGGGACGTCCGACTATGGCTACACCTTC	CSVSSGTSDYGYTF
18	TRBV9	few	TRBD2	TRBJ2-3	TGTGCCAGCAGCACTCGCCCTATAGCGGGAGGGGTCACAGATACGCAGTATTTT	CASSTRPIAGGVTDTQYF
13	TRBV6-2/TRBV6-3	NA	NA	TRBJ1-4	TGTGCCAGTCAGACTCCTACTAATGAAAAACTGTTTTTT	CASQTPTNEKLFF
17	TRBV4-1	few	NA	TRBJ1-5	TGCGCCAGCAGCCAAGAGAGGGCAGAGTATAGCAATCAGCCCCAGCATTTT	CASSQERAEYSNQPQHF
15	TRBV20-1	NA	TRBD2	TRBJ2-1	TGCAGTGCTAGAGATCCACTAGCGGGAAACAATGAGCAGTTCTTC	CSARDPLAGNNEQFF
16	TRBV4-1	NA	NA	TRBJ2-7	TGCGCCAGCAGCCAGGGGGTCGGTAGGAACTCCTACGAGCAGTACTTC	CASSQGVGRNSYEQYF
14	TRBV10-1	NA	NA	TRBJ1-3	TGCGCCACCTCCGAGGCAACCTCTGGAAACACCATATATTTT	CATSEATSGNTIYF
16	TRBV7-9	few	TRBD2	TRBJ2-5	TGTGCCAGCAGCGTTATCCGCGGACTAGCTACGGAGACCCAGTACTTC	CASSVIRGLATETQYF
15	TRBV4-1	few	TRBD1	TRBJ2-5	TGCGCCAGCAGCCACAGGGGGCGAGAGGAGGAGACCCAGTACTTC	CASSHRGREEETQYF
13	TRBV12-3/TRBV12-4	NA	NA	TRBJ1-1	TGTGCCAGCACCAGGGACGGCTTCACTGAAGCTTTCTTT	CASTRDGFTEAFF
14	TRBV5-1	NA	TRBD2	TRBJ2-5	TGCGCCAGCAGCCGGGCGGGGGTCCAAGAGACCCAGTACTTC	CASSRAGVQETQYF
14	TRBV7-8	few	NA	TRBJ2-1	TGTGCCAGCAGCCATCTTAGCCCCGGGAATGAGCAGTTCTTC	CASSHLSPGNEQFF
12	TRBV7-9	NA	NA	TRBJ2-5	TGTGCCAGCAGCTTACCCCTAGAGACCCAGTACTTC	CASSLPLETQYF
12	TRBV7-9	NA	NA	TRBJ2-1	TGTGCCAGCAGCCCCCGTCGGGATGAGCAGTTCTTC	CASSPRRDEQFF
17	TRBV20-1	NA	NA	TRBJ1-2	TGCAGTGCCTCACTTGGGTTTGAGGGCAGCCTTAACTATGGCTACACCTTC	CSASLGFEGSLNYGYTF